This T cell receptor (beta chain) emerged from a study of blood T cell repertoires in COVID-19. The age range of participants was about 18 to 100 years, with residence in about two dozen US areas. This CDR3 contains 14 residues. Germline assignment: CDR1 SGHDT and CDR2 YYEEEE. V dropped 3 bases and J dropped 1 base, with 10 bases sitting between them. The authors' processing: Estimation of nucleated cell counts was performed using reference gene primer amplification. Sequenced by immunoSEQ multiplex PCR; TCRdb stores in-frame clones only, minus some. V, J and clone size are those of that table, while D and trimming were read from the DNA. Here the sample spans 450,000 to 600,000 clones, roughly 87% being singletons.

Sequencing was done on a sample of PBMCs or T cells enriched from blood (not recorded which). The clonotype comes from a woman under 30 who had recovered from COVID-19. The chain combines TRBV5-6 with TRBJ1-1, with D possibly being TRBD1 (5 bases). As DNA, the CDR3 is TGTGCCAGCAGCTCGATGGGGGGGAACACTGAAGCTTTCTTT. The encoded protein is CASSSMGGNTEAFF.